This T cell receptor beta chain was found in a study of monozygotic twins with inflammatory bowel disease. UMIs bearing a 6-nucleotide sample barcode were added through template switching. TCRdb reworked the 5' RACE reads into one entry per CDR3 protein, no DNA. In total, the table holds about 210,000 distinct CDR3 sequences. Study-wide points: The analysis yielded no support for one strong signal or clonotype associated with IBD.

A word on this clonotype: Antigen specificity is unknown.

There are 14 residues in the CDR3. The germline V gene has CDR1 SGHKS and CDR2 YYEKEE (reference sequence). The clonotype comes from a human donor with ulcerative colitis or Crohn's disease, or a healthy co-twin of an affected twin (not recorded which). V and J are TRBV5-5 and TRBJ1-5; TCRdb selects TRBD1, and the lack of DNA leaves this call unchecked. Sequencing was carried out using blood. This chain's CDR3 is CASSLGQNNQPQHF.